Following are 20 T cell receptor beta chains from one sample sequenced in a study of cytomegalovirus exposure and HLA in healthy donors. In the PCR, 60 Vbeta and 13 Jbeta primers were used. TCRdb's copy holds only in-frame clones and misses some; the assay was immunoSEQ multiplex PCR. The sample has around 140,000 clones; approximately 78% are singletons. Sequencing was done on a sample of PBMCs. These receptors were obtained from a woman aged 18-29 years in good health and CMV-seropositive.

The V gene is TRBV7-2, the J gene TRBJ2-3, with D tentatively TRBD1 (6 bases). V lost 4 bases and J 3 bases, leaving 11 bases between the germline ends. CDR3 length: 14 amino acids. The germline V gene encodes CDR1 SGHTA and CDR2 FQGNSA. The CDR3: CASSYMGATDTQYF. The CDR3 coding sequence is TGTGCCAGCAGCTATATGGGGGCAACAGATACGCAGTATTTT.

This chain uses TRBV30 with TRBJ1-2, with 11 bases that match TRBD1. The CDR3 runs to 15 residues. Germline loops: CDR1 GTSNPN, CDR2 SVGIG (reference sequence). Trimming at V came to 1 base and at J to 4 bases, leaving 5 bases not matched to a gene. This CDR3 reads CAWSDGQGASYGYTF. The CDR3 DNA reads as TGTGCCTGGAGTGACGGACAGGGGGCGAGCTATGGCTACACCTTC. Full variable domain (missing parts from reference TRBV30 and TRBJ1-2): SQTIHQWPATLVQPVGSPLSLECTVEGTSNPNLYWYRQAAGRGLQLLFYSVGIGQISSEVPQNLSASRPQDRQFILSSKKLLLSDSGFYLCAWSDGQGASYGYTFGSGTRLTVV.

This clone came up a few times. The V gene is TRBV7-9, the J gene TRBJ2-7, with D unclear. The germline V gene encodes CDR1 SEHNR and CDR2 FQNEAQ (reference sequence). The ends were cut back, 1 base at V and 7 bases at J, with 11 bases in the middle. The CDR3 loop spans 13 amino acids. The CDR3 reads CASSLVGSREQYF. CDR3 DNA sequence: TGTGCCAGCAGCTTAGTGGGTTCTAGGGAGCAGTACTTC.

Turning to this clone: One end of the junction is discordant with germline, which a read error may explain. The chain uses TRBV7-9 and TRBJ2-3; 7 nucleotides match TRBD1. The V gene's germline CDR1 is SEHNR and CDR2 FQNEAQ (reference sequence). The CDR3 is 17 residues long. CDR3 region: CSSSLGKTGSGTDTQYF. The DNA for the CDR3 is TGTTCCAGCAGCTTAGGGAAGACAGGGAGCGGCACAGATACGCAGTATTTT.

The chain is built from TRBV18 and TRBJ2-3; unclear D gene. The ends were cut back, 4 bases at V and 6 bases at J, with 11 bases in the middle. Per the germline V gene, CDR1 is KGHSH and CDR2 is LQKENI. There are 13 residues in the CDR3. The CDR3: CASSLPVLDTQYF. CDR3 sequence (DNA): TGTGCCAGCTCACTTCCGGTTCTCGATACGCAGTATTTT.

The chain employs TRBV4-3 and TRBJ1-3; TRBD1 agrees at 7 bases. CDR1 and CDR2 from the germline V gene are LGHNA and YSLEER. This CDR3 is 20 amino acids long. The ends lost 0 bases at V and 0 bases at J; junction bases unmatched: 14. CDR3 bases: TGCGCCAGCAGCCAAGACTACTCCCCTGGGGGACAGCTCTCTGGAAACACCATATATTTT. Protein: CASSQDYSPGGQLSGNTIYF.

The V call is TRBV6-5, the J call TRBJ2-1, with 12 bases identical to TRBD1. J was trimmed by 9 bases and V by 4 bases; bases with no gene match: 4. CDR3 size: 14 residues. The germline CDR1 and CDR2 sequences are MNHEY and SVGAGI. CDR3 protein: CASSFGTGGPEQFF. In nucleotides, the CDR3 is TGTGCCAGCAGTTTCGGGACAGGGGGCCCTGAGCAGTTCTTC.

CDR3 sequence: CASSSPGTGPYEQYF. The CDR3 DNA follows: TGTGCCAGCAGCTCACCCGGGACAGGACCTTACGAGCAGTACTTC. The gene calls are TRBV11-2 and TRBJ2-7, with 8 bases lining up with TRBD1. The V and J ends lost 4 bases and 4 bases, in that order; junction bases with no gene match: 9. Germline loops: CDR1 SGHAT, CDR2 FQNNGV. This CDR3 is 15 amino acids long.

V usage is TRBV13 and J usage is TRBJ2-3; D is possibly TRBD1 (7 bases). The CDR3 totals 15 residues. V shed 5 bases and J shed 4 bases, with 16 bases lying between them. Germline CDR1 and CDR2: PRHDT and FYEKMQ (reference sequence). The CDR3 sequence: CASSVRGVGADTQYF. DNA of the CDR3: TGTGCCAGCAGCGTCAGGGGGGTGGGGGCAGATACGCAGTATTTT.

V usage is TRBV19 and J usage is TRBJ1-5; 10 nucleotides align to TRBD1. The CDR3 has 14 residues. Germline V gene data show CDR1 as LNHDA and CDR2 as SQIVND (reference sequence). V shed 5 bases and J 6 bases; nucleotides not matched to a gene: 4. For the CDR3, the DNA is TGTGCCAGTAGTTTCAGGACAGGGGGTCAGCCCCAGCATTTT. As protein: CASSFRTGGQPQHF.

J is TRBJ1-5 and V is TRBV5-8; a possible D gene is TRBD1 (6 bases). The germline V and J ends were trimmed by 0 bases and 7 bases, with 14 bases remaining between them. The CDR3 contains 15 residues. Germline V lookup: CDR1 SGHTS, CDR2 YDEGEE. CDR3 coding DNA: TGTGCCAGCAGCTTGGGTGGGGGCGCAGGGCAGCCCCAGCATTTT. Its protein is CASSLGGGAGQPQHF.

Only a few counts were recorded for this clone. The rearrangement joins TRBV19 to TRBJ1-1, with 9 bases lining up with TRBD1. The ends lost 6 bases at V and 5 bases at J; junction bases unmatched: 4. There are 13 residues in the CDR3. Germline V CDR1 and CDR2: LNHDA, SQIVND (reference sequence). CDR3 bases: TGTGCCAGTAGCCTTGGGACAGGGACTGAAGCTTTCTTT. Protein sequence: CASSLGTGTEAFF.

The DNA for the CDR3 is TGCGCCAGCTCGACTGAACCCCGGAACACCGGGGAGCTGTTTTTT. Translated: CASSTEPRNTGELFF. V gene TRBV5-1 combines with J gene TRBJ2-2; D is undetermined. V lost 7 bases, J lost 1 base, and 14 bases lay in between. Germline CDR1 is SGHRS and CDR2 is YFSETQ. The CDR3 has 15 amino acids.

The V call is TRBV7-9, the J call TRBJ2-5, with TRBD1 matching 11 bases. The DNA matches TRBJ2-7 better at its end, which makes the J call doubtful. Per germline, CDR1 SEHNR and CDR2 FQNEAQ (reference sequence). The CDR3 totals 14 residues. The CDR3 spells CASTTGDRGYEQYF. DNA of the CDR3: TGTGCCAGCACTACGGGGGACAGGGGGTACGAGCAGTACTTC.

J is TRBJ1-2 and V is TRBV7-2; D is unclear. Trimming removed 0 bases from V and 8 bases from J, with 10 bases in between. Germline V gene lookup returns CDR1 SGHTA and CDR2 FQGNSA. The CDR3 is 13 residues long. The CDR3 sequence is CASSLASFEGYTF. CDR3 in DNA: TGTGCCAGCAGCTTAGCCTCCTTCGAGGGCTACACCTTC.

The chain uses TRBV7-8 and TRBJ1-2, with D maybe TRBD1 (5 bases). V was clipped by 5 bases and J by 4 bases, with 17 bases between them. Looked up from germline, CDR1 is SGHVS and CDR2 is FQNEAQ. The CDR3 has 15 residues. Written as DNA, the CDR3 is TGTGCCAGCAGCCCTCAAGGTGGAGGGACCTATGGCTACACCTTC. Translated: CASSPQGGGTYGYTF.

This clone was recorded once. The gene calls are TRBV27 and TRBJ1-2, with D possibly TRBD1 on 5 matching bases. Trimming cost V 2 bases and J 8 bases, with 15 bases left between them. This CDR3 comprises 14 residues. The germline V gene encodes CDR1 MNHEY and CDR2 SMNVEV (reference sequence). The CDR3 DNA sequence: TGTGCCAGCAGTTTACGTGGGGGGATCTGGGGCTACACCTTC. This gives the protein CASSLRGGIWGYTF.

This clone was picked up a small number of times. The chain joins TRBV6-6 to TRBJ2-1; 8 nucleotides line up with TRBD1. J was trimmed by 12 bases and V by 6 bases; bases with no gene match: 10. This CDR3 region has 13 residues. Germline CDR1 MNHNY, CDR2 SVGAGI (reference sequence). CDR3 loop: CASRPLTGEVQFF. CDR3 DNA sequence: TGTGCCAGCAGACCCCTGACAGGGGAAGTGCAGTTCTTC.

The chain carries TRBV6-1 and TRBJ1-4, with TRBD1 matching 7 bases. Germline V gene lookup returns CDR1 MNHNS and CDR2 SASEGT. V trimming: 0 bases; J trimming: 11 bases; junction bases outside the gene matches: 15. The CDR3 length is 17 residues. The CDR3 region has the DNA TGTGCCAGCAGTGAAGCGGCGTACAGGGGTGTGGAAGGGAAACTGTTTTTT. This encodes CASSEAAYRGVEGKLFF.

This chain links TRBV7-9 with TRBJ2-3; tentatively, D is TRBD2 (6 bases). The germline CDR1 and CDR2 sequences are SEHNR and FQNEAQ (reference sequence). V lost 8 bases and J lost 9, with 24 bases in between. CDR3 length: 15 amino acids. DNA for the CDR3: TGTGCCAGCGGAAATCTAGCGAAGGGTGGAGGAACGCAGTATTTT. Protein product: CASGNLAKGGGTQYF.